This is a list of T cell receptor beta chains from one sample in a study of T-cell memory formation after mild COVID-19. Via MiXCR, TCRdb re-called the 5' RACE reads, giving one row per CDR3 protein. Of roughly 340,000 distinct CDR3 sequences listed, roughly 15% are singletons. The specimen sequenced was PBMCs or a T cell subset sorted from them (not recorded which). Receptors originate from a man aged 18 to 30 who had mild COVID-19 (a few samples of this study predate the infection). Cell type and time point are not known. CDR3s include the opening cysteine and the closing phenylalanine or tryptophan. The D gene is left open where the match is weak. Clone sizes are given selectively: once, few, many, or a class where the clone is expanded.

D gene	V gene	J gene	clone size	CDR3 protein	CDR3 DNA
.	TRBV12-3/TRBV12-4	TRBJ1-5	.	CASSLAPGGLGQPQHF	TGTGCCAGCAGTTTAGCCCCAGGCGGACTTGGTCAGCCCCAGCATTTT
TRBD1	TRBV4-1	TRBJ2-7	few	CASSQRQGFSYEQYF	TGCGCCAGCAGCCAGAGACAGGGGTTCTCCTACGAGCAGTACTTC
.	TRBV5-1	TRBJ2-7	few	CASSLGQGRNEQYF	TGCGCCAGCAGCTTGGGGCAGGGGAGAAACGAGCAGTACTTC
TRBD1	TRBV6-5	TRBJ2-5	many	CASSWSGQGKETQYF	TGTGCCAGCAGTTGGTCGGGACAGGGTAAAGAGACCCAGTACTTC
.	TRBV4-1	TRBJ1-5	.	CASSQVGGRAWGQPQHF	TGCGCCAGCAGCCAAGTTGGGGGCAGGGCCTGGGGGCAGCCCCAGCATTTT
.	TRBV6-1	TRBJ2-3	.	CASSDRGLSTDTQYF	TGTGCCAGCAGTGATCGGGGGCTGAGCACAGATACGCAGTATTTT
.	TRBV12-3/TRBV12-4	TRBJ1-2	few	CAPGKGRSNYGYTF	TGTGCCCCAGGAAAAGGCAGGTCTAACTATGGCTACACCTTC
TRBD1	TRBV6-5	TRBJ2-7	.	CASGDRLTYEQYF	TGTGCCAGCGGGGACAGGTTGACGTACGAGCAGTACTTC
TRBD1	TRBV6-6	TRBJ2-1	.	CASSHGDRDGEQFF	TGTGCCAGCAGCCACGGGGACAGGGACGGTGAGCAGTTCTTC
.	TRBV12-3/TRBV12-4	TRBJ1-5	few	CASSLEAYQPQHF	TGTGCCAGCAGTTTAGAGGCTTATCAGCCCCAGCATTTT
.	TRBV4-3	TRBJ2-5	medium-sized	CASSRGQQETQYF	TGCGCCAGCAGCCGCGGGCAGCAAGAGACCCAGTACTTC
.	TRBV15	TRBJ2-3	.	CATMNGGMDTQYF	TGTGCCACCATGAACGGGGGAATGGATACGCAGTATTTT
.	TRBV4-1	TRBJ1-2	few	CASSQDPSNYGYTF	TGCGCCAGCAGCCAAGACCCCTCTAACTATGGCTACACCTTC
.	TRBV28	TRBJ2-2	.	CASRQLATGELFF	TGTGCCAGCAGACAACTAGCAACCGGGGAGCTGTTTTTT
.	TRBV5-1	TRBJ2-5	many	CASSADSQETQYF	TGCGCCAGCAGCGCCGACTCCCAAGAGACCCAGTACTTC
.	TRBV7-2	TRBJ2-3	many	CASSLAPHTDTQYF	TGTGCCAGCAGCTTAGCACCGCACACAGATACGCAGTATTTT
TRBD1	TRBV7-2	TRBJ2-3	.	CASTRDRGPDTQYF	TGTGCCAGCACACGGGACAGGGGGCCTGATACGCAGTATTTT
.	TRBV6-2/TRBV6-3	TRBJ2-6	many	CASRTAGANVLTF	TGTGCCAGCAGGACGGCCGGGGCCAACGTCCTGACTTTC
.	TRBV5-1	TRBJ1-3	many	CASSAGLYSGNTIYF	TGCGCCAGCAGCGCCGGACTGTACTCTGGAAACACCATATATTTT
.	TRBV6-2/TRBV6-3	TRBJ1-1	.	CASSDRIEAFF	TGTGCCAGCAGCGACAGGATAGAAGCTTTCTTT
.	TRBV15	TRBJ2-4	many	CATSRDKLGHPGDIQYF	TGTGCCACCAGCAGAGATAAGTTGGGACACCCGGGGGACATTCAGTACTTC
TRBD2	TRBV5-1	TRBJ2-1	few	CASRVTSGGAYNEQFF	TGCGCCAGCAGAGTGACTAGCGGGGGGGCGTACAATGAGCAGTTCTTC
.	TRBV5-5	TRBJ1-4	.	CASTKGTTNEKLFF	TGTGCCAGCACCAAGGGGACAACTAATGAAAAACTGTTTTTT
.	TRBV6-5	TRBJ2-3	many	CASSPPFPDTQYF	TGTGCCAGCAGTCCTCCCTTCCCAGATACGCAGTATTTT
TRBD2	TRBV6-6	TRBJ2-5	few	CASSYSPAGGQETQYF	TGTGCCAGCAGTTACAGTCCAGCGGGGGGACAAGAGACCCAGTACTTC
.	TRBV20-1	TRBJ1-2	.	CSARSRDTTSNYGYTF	TGCAGTGCTAGGTCCCGGGACACTACTTCTAACTATGGCTACACCTTC
TRBD1	TRBV4-3	TRBJ2-3	few	CASSHRTGPTDTQYF	TGCGCCAGCAGCCACCGGACAGGGCCCACAGATACGCAGTATTTT
.	TRBV18	TRBJ2-5	.	CASSPSGVSGPSYQETQYF	TGTGCCAGCTCACCGTCCGGGGTTTCGGGACCGTCTTACCAAGAGACCCAGTACTTC
.	TRBV5-1	TRBJ2-5	many	CASSLVEGAETQYF	TGCGCCAGCAGCTTGGTCGAGGGCGCAGAGACCCAGTACTTC
.	TRBV5-1	TRBJ2-3	.	CASSLGLDSTDTQYF	TGCGCCAGCAGCTTGGGTCTTGATAGCACAGATACGCAGTATTTT
.	TRBV14	TRBJ2-7	.	CASSQDPGHTYEQYF	TGTGCCAGCAGCCAAGATCCGGGGCATACCTACGAGCAGTACTTC
.	TRBV20-1	TRBJ2-3	.	CSARGRVMVADTQYF	TGCAGTGCTAGAGGGCGGGTTATGGTCGCAGATACGCAGTATTTT
.	TRBV12-3/TRBV12-4	TRBJ1-3	few	CASRTTGSSGNTIYF	TGTGCCAGCAGGACTACAGGTAGCTCTGGAAACACCATATATTTT
.	TRBV20-1	TRBJ1-5	few	CSAREGETANQPQHF	TGCAGTGCCAGAGAGGGGGAGACCGCTAATCAGCCCCAGCATTTT
.	TRBV7-2	TRBJ2-2	many	CASRGTGELFF	TGTGCCAGCAGAGGGACCGGGGAGCTGTTTTTT
.	TRBV5-1	TRBJ2-5	few	CASSLGAGPYQETQYF	TGCGCCAGCAGCTTGGGGGCCGGCCCGTACCAAGAGACCCAGTACTTC
.	TRBV12-3/TRBV12-4	TRBJ1-5	.	CASSQRRGQPQHF	TGTGCCAGCAGTCAAAGGAGGGGTCAGCCCCAGCATTTT
.	TRBV5-1	TRBJ1-3	few	CASSLGIGGPSGDTIYF	TGCGCCAGCAGCTTGGGGATCGGTGGGCCCTCTGGGGACACCATATATTTT